The 17 T cell receptor beta chains given below trace back to one sample, sequenced in a study of beta chain features in type 1 diabetes. What was sequenced were expressed TCRB transcripts, since all of the isolated RNA had been reverse transcribed. Generated by immunoSEQ multiplex PCR, the TCRdb table keeps only in-frame clones and is missing some. The repertoire holds 200,000 to 250,000 clones, with more than 9% as singletons. The sample taken for sequencing was naive CD4+ T cells from blood. The receptors shown here come from a woman in her late teens or twenties in good health.

This clone has just a few counts. This rearrangement joins TRBV2 to TRBJ2-1; 11 bases match TRBD2. The CDR3 is 14 amino acids. CDR1 and CDR2 (germline): SNHLY, FYNNEI. Unmatched junction bases numbered 8, after V lost 8 bases and J lost 8 bases. As DNA, the CDR3 is TGTGCCAGCGGAGGGACTAGCGGATACTATGAGCAGTTCTTC. It codes for CASGGTSGYYEQFF.

The chain joins TRBV19 to TRBJ1-5, with a tentative D call TRBD1 (5 bases). Germline loops: CDR1 LNHDA, CDR2 SQIVND (reference sequence). V was shortened by 11 bases and J by 0 bases, with 11 bases between the two germline ends. CDR3 length equals 13 residues. This chain's CDR3 is CAVDSNSNQPQHF. CDR3 sequence (DNA): TGTGCCGTAGACAGTAATAGCAATCAGCCCCAGCATTTT.

The V gene is TRBV27, the J gene TRBJ1-5, with unresolved D. V was trimmed by 0 bases and J by 1 base, leaving 7 bases between them. Germline-derived CDR1 and CDR2 are MNHEY and SMNVEV (reference sequence). This CDR3 contains 15 residues. CDR3 bases: TGTGCCAGCAGTTTATCCCGAGGAAGCAATCAGCCCCAGCATTTT. Translation gives CASSLSRGSNQPQHF.

V gene TRBV5-6 combines with J gene TRBJ2-5; D not resolved. This CDR3 has 13 residues. The V gene's germline CDR1 is SGHDT and CDR2 YYEEEE. V was clipped by 6 bases and J by 1 base, with 10 bases between them. The CDR3 is CASKPLGQETQYF. The CDR3 coding sequence is TGTGCCAGCAAGCCCCTAGGCCAAGAGACCCAGTACTTC.

This clone was counted between two and nine times. The rearrangement links TRBV6-1 to TRBJ2-7; D perhaps matches TRBD2 (5 bases). The CDR3 runs 13 residues. Germline lookup yields CDR1 MNHNS and CDR2 SASEGT. The ends were cut back, 2 bases at V and 2 bases at J, with 7 bases in the middle. Here the CDR3 reads CASSERGPYEQYF. In nucleotides, the CDR3 is TGTGCCAGCAGTGAACGGGGTCCCTACGAGCAGTACTTC.

The sample holds a few counts of this clone. V and J are TRBV30 and TRBJ1-2, with TRBD1 matching 10 bases. The CDR3 consists of 13 residues. Trimming cost V 3 bases and J 4 bases; bases outside gene matches: 2. CDR1 and CDR2 (germline): GTSNPN, SVGIG (reference sequence). DNA for the CDR3: TGTGCCTGGAGCCGGGACAGGGGCTATGGCTACACCTTC. It is translated as CAWSRDRGYGYTF.

There are a few counts of this clone. The genes are TRBV5-1 and TRBJ2-7; 7 bases are a match to TRBD2. The CDR3 is 15 amino acids. V was pared by 0 bases and J by 5 bases, with 8 bases of the junction left unmatched. Germline CDR1 SGHRS, CDR2 YFSETQ. Here the CDR3 reads CASSLAGGSTDEQYF. The CDR3 nucleotides read TGCGCCAGCAGCTTGGCCGGCGGGAGTACGGACGAGCAGTACTTC.

This chain links TRBV10-3 with TRBJ2-5; D possibly corresponds to TRBD1 (6 bases). Germline-derived CDR1 and CDR2 are ENHRY and SYGVKD. The CDR3 consists of 13 residues. The V and J ends lost 11 bases and 2 bases respectively, with 15 bases between them. The CDR3 is CAAQTGPQETQYF. The DNA of the CDR3 is TGTGCCGCTCAGACAGGACCGCAAGAGACCCAGTACTTC.

This chain uses TRBV19 with TRBJ2-3; D is perhaps TRBD1 (6 bases). V lost 0 bases and J lost 6, with 10 bases in between. Germline V CDR1 and CDR2: LNHDA, SQIVND (reference sequence). CDR3 length equals 14 residues. The CDR3 DNA reads TGTGCCAGTAGTATAGAAGGACAGAAGGATACGCAGTATTTT. Encoded protein: CASSIEGQKDTQYF.

The J gene is TRBJ2-1, the V gene TRBV2; D is undetermined. V dropped 7 bases and J dropped 5 bases, with 18 bases sitting between them. Germline V gene sequence: CDR1 SNHLY, CDR2 FYNNEI. The length of the CDR3 is 15 residues. The CDR3 coding sequence is TGTGCCAGCACAACGTTTGGGCAGTTAAACAATGAGCAGTTCTTC. It yields the protein CASTTFGQLNNEQFF.

The J gene is TRBJ1-5, the V gene TRBV2, with 9 positions matching TRBD1. Trimming at V came to 5 bases and at J to 6 bases, leaving 11 bases not matched to a gene. The CDR3 runs 16 residues. Germline V gives CDR1 SNHLY, CDR2 FYNNEI. CDR3 nucleotide sequence: TGTGCCAGCAGTAACTCCGGGACAGGGTGGTTTCAGCCCCAGCATTTT. It is translated as CASSNSGTGWFQPQHF.

V gene TRBV5-1 combines with J gene TRBJ1-3; D is unclear. Between the trimmed V and J ends, which lost 0 bases and 0 bases, there was a span of 16 bases. Germline CDR1 and CDR2: SGHRS and YFSETQ. This CDR3 contains 18 residues. CDR3 sequence: CASSLERTNRLSGNTIYF. DNA for the CDR3: TGCGCCAGCAGCTTGGAAAGGACTAATCGACTCTCTGGAAACACCATATATTTT.

This chain uses TRBV6-6 with TRBJ1-2; no clear D gene. Per germline, CDR1 MNHNY and CDR2 SVGAGI (reference sequence). V lost 6 bases and J 8 bases, leaving 19 bases between the germline ends. The CDR3 contains 14 residues. The CDR3 reads CASSSEEVVRGYTF. CDR3 nucleotides: TGTGCCAGCAGCTCCGAAGAGGTCGTAAGAGGCTACACCTTC.

This clone was observed a handful of times. CDR3 amino acids: CASSPGPQGSYNEQFF. CDR3 nucleotide sequence: TGTGCCAGCAGCCCGGGTCCCCAGGGCTCCTACAATGAGCAGTTCTTC. This chain connects TRBV7-2 to TRBJ2-1; D might be TRBD1 (5 bases). The CDR3 covers 16 residues. Trimming took 5 bases from V and 0 from J, leaving 14 bases between them. Germline CDR1 reads SGHTA; CDR2 reads FQGNSA. The whole variable domain, filled in from reference TRBV7-2 and TRBJ2-1, reads GAGVSQSPSNKVTEKGKDVELRCDPISGHTALYWYRQSLGQGLEFLIYFQGNSAPDKSGLPSDRFSAERTGGSVSTLTIQRTQQEDSAVYLCASSPGPQGSYNEQFFGPGTRLTVL.

V gene TRBV9 combines with J gene TRBJ2-2, with D tentatively TRBD2 (5 bases). Germline-derived CDR1 and CDR2 are SGDLS and YYNGEE. Trimming took 2 bases from V and 4 from J, leaving 12 bases between them. The CDR3 extends over 15 amino acids. CDR3 in amino acids: CASSVEGRTTGELFF. CDR3 DNA sequence: TGTGCCAGCAGCGTTGAGGGCAGAACCACCGGGGAGCTGTTTTTT.

This clone has a handful of counts. This chain uses TRBV30 with TRBJ1-2; tentatively, D is TRBD1 (6 bases). Germline assignment: CDR1 GTSNPN and CDR2 SVGIG (reference sequence). The CDR3 loop spans 16 amino acids. V shed 4 bases and J shed 1 base, with 19 bases lying between them. CDR3 DNA: TGTGCCTGGACCTCCCGGGGACAAGAAGTTAACTATGGCTACACCTTC. Its protein is CAWTSRGQEVNYGYTF.

The chain links TRBV5-1 to TRBJ2-7, with D tentatively TRBD1 (5 bases). Germline assignment: CDR1 SGHRS and CDR2 YFSETQ. Trimming took 0 bases from V and 3 from J, leaving 13 bases between them. The CDR3 spans 15 residues. The CDR3 DNA follows: TGCGCCAGCAGCTTGGGCCAGGGTCAATACTACGAGCAGTACTTC. This codes for CASSLGQGQYYEQYF.